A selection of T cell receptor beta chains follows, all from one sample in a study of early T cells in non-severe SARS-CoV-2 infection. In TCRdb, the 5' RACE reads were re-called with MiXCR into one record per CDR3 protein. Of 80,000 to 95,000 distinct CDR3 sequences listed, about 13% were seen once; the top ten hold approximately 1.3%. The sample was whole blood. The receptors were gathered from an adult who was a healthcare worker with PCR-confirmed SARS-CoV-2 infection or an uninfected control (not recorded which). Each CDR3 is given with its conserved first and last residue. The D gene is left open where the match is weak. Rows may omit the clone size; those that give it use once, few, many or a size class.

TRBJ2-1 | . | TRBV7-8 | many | TGTGCCAGCAGCTTAGCGGGACCCTACCAGAATGAGCAGTTCTTC | CASSLAGPYQNEQFF
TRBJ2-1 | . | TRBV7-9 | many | TGTGCCAGCAGCAAGGACTACTTGGAGCAGTTCTTC | CASSKDYLEQFF
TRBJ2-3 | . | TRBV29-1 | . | TGCAGCGTCGAGAAAGGTCCAGATACGCAGTATTTT | CSVEKGPDTQYF
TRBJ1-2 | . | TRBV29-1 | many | TGCAGCGTTCACCGAGACGGCCACTATGGCTACACCTTC | CSVHRDGHYGYTF
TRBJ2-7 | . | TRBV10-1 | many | TGCGCCAGCAGTCCATCCTCGGCAGGGGCCTACGAGCAGTACTTC | CASSPSSAGAYEQYF
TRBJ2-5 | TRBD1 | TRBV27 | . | TGTGCCAGCAGTTACAGGGGGTTCCCGGGGACCCAGTACTTC | CASSYRGFPGTQYF
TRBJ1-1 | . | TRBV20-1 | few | TGCAGTGGATGGGGGGGCGTCACTGAAGCTTTCTTT | CSGWGGVTEAFF
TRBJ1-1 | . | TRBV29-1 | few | TGCAGCGGTAGATTACAGGGAGAAGCTTTCTTT | CSGRLQGEAFF
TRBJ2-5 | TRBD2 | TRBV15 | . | TGTGCCACCAGCAGAGCCCGAGCTAGCGGGCAAGAGACCCAGTACTTC | CATSRARASGQETQYF
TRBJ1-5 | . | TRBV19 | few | TGTGCCAGTAGTATAGAGGGCTTTTTGCTTAGCAATCAGCCCCAGCATTTT | CASSIEGFLLSNQPQHF
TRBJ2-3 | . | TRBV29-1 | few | TGCAGCGTTGGGGGACTTCCGAAATTT | CSVGGLPKF
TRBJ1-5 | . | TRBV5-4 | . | TGTGCCAGCAGCTTGGGAAATCAGCCCCAGCATTTT | CASSLGNQPQHF
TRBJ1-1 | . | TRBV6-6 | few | TGTGCCAGCAGTTACAAAACCCCGGGGGGCACTGAAGCTTTCTTT | CASSYKTPGGTEAFF
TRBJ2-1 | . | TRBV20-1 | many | TGCAGTGCTAGAAGTACGGGCTATAGCTCCTACAATGAGCAGTTCTTC | CSARSTGYSSYNEQFF
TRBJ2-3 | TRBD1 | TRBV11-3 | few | TGTGCCAGCAGCCGGGACAGGGGGGAAGATACGCAGTATTTT | CASSRDRGEDTQYF
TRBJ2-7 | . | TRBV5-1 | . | TGCGCCAGCAGCGCACAGTCGCCCTACGAGCAGTACTTC | CASSAQSPYEQYF
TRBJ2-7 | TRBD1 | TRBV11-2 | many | TGTGCCAGCAGCCCGGACAGGGTAGCCTACGAGCAGTACTTC | CASSPDRVAYEQYF
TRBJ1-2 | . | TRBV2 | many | TGTGCCAGCAGTGAACGGTTTGGGGAGGAGGGCTACACCTTC | CASSERFGEEGYTF
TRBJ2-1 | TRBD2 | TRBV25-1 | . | TGTGCCAGCAGTATACTAGCGGGGACCGACAATGAGCAGTTCTTC | CASSILAGTDNEQFF
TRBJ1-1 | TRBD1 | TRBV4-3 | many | TGCGCCAGCAGCCAAGATCTTGGGGGGACAGGGGGAACTGAAGCTTTCTTT | CASSQDLGGTGGTEAFF
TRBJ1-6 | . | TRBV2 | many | TGTGCCAGCAGCGAGGCCGTCGGCAGGACCTATAATTCACCCCTCCACTTT | CASSEAVGRTYNSPLHF
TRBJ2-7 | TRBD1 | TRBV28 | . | TGTGCCAGCACCTTAGGGACAGGGCGCGAGCAGTACTTC | CASTLGTGREQYF
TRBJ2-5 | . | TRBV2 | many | TGTGCCAGCAGTCGTCCCATCTTATTTTCCACGGAGACCCAGTACTTC | CASSRPILFSTETQYF
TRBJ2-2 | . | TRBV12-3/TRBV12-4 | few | TGTGCCAGCAGTCCGACACGGGACCAGAACACCGGGGAGCTGTTTTTT | CASSPTRDQNTGELFF
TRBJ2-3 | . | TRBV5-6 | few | TGTGCCAGCAGTGTTGGGGGGGCTGAGCATACGCAGTATTTT | CASSVGGAEHTQYF
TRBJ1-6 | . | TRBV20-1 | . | TGCAGTGCTAGAGATGGCAGGAGAAATTCACCCCTCCACTTT | CSARDGRRNSPLHF
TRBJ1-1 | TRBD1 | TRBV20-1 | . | TGCAGTGCCAGACAGGGGGCAGATTTAACTGAAGCTTTCTTT | CSARQGADLTEAFF
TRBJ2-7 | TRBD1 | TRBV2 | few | TGTGCCAGCAGTGAAGGACAGGGGGTGTCCGAGCAGTACTTC | CASSEGQGVSEQYF
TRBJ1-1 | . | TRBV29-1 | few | TGCAGCGTTGAAGGGCATCTGAGGACTGAAGCTTTCTTT | CSVEGHLRTEAFF
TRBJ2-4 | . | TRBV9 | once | TGTGCCAGCAGCGTCGACTCTGGGCTAAACGAAAACATTCAGTACTTC | CASSVDSGLNENIQYF
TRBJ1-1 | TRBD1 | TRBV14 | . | TGTGCCAGCAGCCGCAGGACAGGGGGGAACACTGAAGCTTTCTTT | CASSRRTGGNTEAFF
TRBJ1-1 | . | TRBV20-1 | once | TGCAGTGCTAGGCCCGTTAAGAACACTGAAGCTTTCTTT | CSARPVKNTEAFF
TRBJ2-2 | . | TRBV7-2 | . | TGTGCCAGCAGCTTACAGGGGTTCGCGAACACCGGGGAGCTGTTTTTT | CASSLQGFANTGELFF
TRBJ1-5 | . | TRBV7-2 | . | TGTGCCAGCAGCTCCCTCGGCCCCAATCAGCCCCAGCATTTT | CASSSLGPNQPQHF
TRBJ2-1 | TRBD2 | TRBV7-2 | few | TGTGCCAGCAGCTTATCGGGCGGGGGGGCCGCCCATGAGCAGTTCTTC | CASSLSGGGAAHEQFF
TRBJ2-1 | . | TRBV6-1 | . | TGTGCCAGCAGTCGTACACCCCCGGGCAATGAGCAGTTCTTC | CASSRTPPGNEQFF
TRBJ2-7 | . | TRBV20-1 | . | TGCAGTGCTACTTCTGACTCCTACGAGCAGTACTTC | CSATSDSYEQYF
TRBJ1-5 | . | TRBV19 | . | TGTGCCAGTATGGACAGATATAGCAATCAGCCCCAGCATTTT | CASMDRYSNQPQHF
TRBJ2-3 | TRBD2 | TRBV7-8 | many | TGTGCCAGCAGCTTGCAGCGGGGGGGCAGGGATACGCAGTATTTT | CASSLQRGGRDTQYF
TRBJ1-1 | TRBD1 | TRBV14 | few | TGTGCCAGCAGCCAAGATAGGCGGGACAGATCGAACACTGAAGCTTTCTTT | CASSQDRRDRSNTEAFF
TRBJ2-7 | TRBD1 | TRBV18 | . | TGTGCCAGCTCACCCGCCGGACAGGTCTTTTCCGAGCAGTACTTC | CASSPAGQVFSEQYF
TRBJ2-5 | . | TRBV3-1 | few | TGTGCCAGCAGCCAAGACCCATCGAGTCAAGAGACCCAGTACTTC | CASSQDPSSQETQYF
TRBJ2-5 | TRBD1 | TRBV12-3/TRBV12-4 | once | TGTGCCAGCAGTGTGCCCGGGACAGGGGACCTTGGAGAGACCCAGTACTTC | CASSVPGTGDLGETQYF
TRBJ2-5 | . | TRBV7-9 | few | TGTGCCAGCAGCTTAGAAGGGCGGTACCAAGAGACCCAGTACTTC | CASSLEGRYQETQYF
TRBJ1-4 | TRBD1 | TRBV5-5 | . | TGTGCCAGCAGCTTAGGTACAGGGGGTGAAAAACTGTTTTTT | CASSLGTGGEKLFF
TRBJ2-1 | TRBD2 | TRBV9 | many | TGTGCCAGCAGCGTAGGCCTAGCGGGAGTTGGCTACAATGAGCAGTTCTTC | CASSVGLAGVGYNEQFF
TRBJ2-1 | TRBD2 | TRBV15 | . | TGTGCCACCAGCAGGGGGGGACTAGCGGGGACCTCTGGAAAGATCTTC | CATSRGGLAGTSGKIF
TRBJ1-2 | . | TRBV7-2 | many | TGTGCCAGCAGCTTAGATCAGGGACTCTATGGCTACACCTTC | CASSLDQGLYGYTF
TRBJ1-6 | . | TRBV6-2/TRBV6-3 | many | TGTGCCACCAGGGGAACCGGTTCACCCCTCCACTTT | CATRGTGSPLHF
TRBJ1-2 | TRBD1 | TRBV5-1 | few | TGCGCCAGCAGCTCCTCCGGGACAGGCGGTTTAGGCTACACCTTC | CASSSSGTGGLGYTF
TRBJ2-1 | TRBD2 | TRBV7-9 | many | TGTGCCAGCAGCTTAGTGACTAGCGGGGCCCGTGCCCAGAGAGATGAGCAGTTCTTC | CASSLVTSGARAQRDEQFF
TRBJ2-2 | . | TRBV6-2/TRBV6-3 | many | TGTGCCAGCAACGGGGGCCAAAACACCGGGGAGCTGTTTTTT | CASNGGQNTGELFF
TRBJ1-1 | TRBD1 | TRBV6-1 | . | TGTGCCAGCAGTGAACCAGGGGGTTGGACTGAAGCTTTCTTT | CASSEPGGWTEAFF
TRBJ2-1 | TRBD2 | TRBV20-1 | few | TGCAGTGCTAGAGTGATGACCGGGACTAGCGGGACCAGCTCCTACAATGAGCAGTTCTTC | CSARVMTGTSGTSSYNEQFF